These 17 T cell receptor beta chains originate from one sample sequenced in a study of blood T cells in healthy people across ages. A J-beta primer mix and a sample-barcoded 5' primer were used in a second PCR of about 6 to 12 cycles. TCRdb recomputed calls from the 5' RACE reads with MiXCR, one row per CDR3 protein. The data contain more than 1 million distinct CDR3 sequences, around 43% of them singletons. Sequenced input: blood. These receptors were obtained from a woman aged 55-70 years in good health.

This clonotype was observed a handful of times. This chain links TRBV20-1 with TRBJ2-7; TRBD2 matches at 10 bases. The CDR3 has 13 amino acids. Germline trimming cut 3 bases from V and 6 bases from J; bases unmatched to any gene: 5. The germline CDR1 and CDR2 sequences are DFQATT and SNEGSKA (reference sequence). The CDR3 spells CSARLAGVFEQYF. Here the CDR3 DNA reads TGCAGTGCTAGGCTAGCGGGAGTCTTCGAGCAGTACTTC.

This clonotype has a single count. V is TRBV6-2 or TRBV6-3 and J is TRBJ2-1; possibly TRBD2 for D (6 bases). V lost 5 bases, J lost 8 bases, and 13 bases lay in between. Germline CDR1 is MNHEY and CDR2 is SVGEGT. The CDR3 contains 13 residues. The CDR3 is CASSRRERHEQFF. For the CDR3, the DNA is TGTGCCAGCAGTAGGAGGGAGAGGCATGAGCAGTTCTTC.

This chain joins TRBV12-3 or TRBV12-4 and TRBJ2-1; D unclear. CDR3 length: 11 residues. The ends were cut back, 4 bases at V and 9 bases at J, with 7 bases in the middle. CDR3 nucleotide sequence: TGTGCCAGCAGTTATGCTAGTGAGCAGTTCTTC. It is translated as CASSYASEQFF.

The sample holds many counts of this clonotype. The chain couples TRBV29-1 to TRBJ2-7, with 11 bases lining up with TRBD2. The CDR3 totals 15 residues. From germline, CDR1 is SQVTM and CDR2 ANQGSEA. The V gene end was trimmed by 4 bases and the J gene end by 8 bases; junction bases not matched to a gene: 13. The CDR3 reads CSVGTSGSQLGKQYF. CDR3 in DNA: TGCAGCGTTGGGACTAGCGGGTCCCAACTTGGAAAGCAGTACTTC.

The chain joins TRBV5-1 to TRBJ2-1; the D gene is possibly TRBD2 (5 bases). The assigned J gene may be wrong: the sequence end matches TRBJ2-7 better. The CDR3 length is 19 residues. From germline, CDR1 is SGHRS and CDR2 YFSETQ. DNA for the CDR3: TGCGCCAGCAGCTTGTTATCGGGTGGGGAGACACCATACTACAATGAGCAGTACTTC. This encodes CASSLLSGGETPYYNEQYF.

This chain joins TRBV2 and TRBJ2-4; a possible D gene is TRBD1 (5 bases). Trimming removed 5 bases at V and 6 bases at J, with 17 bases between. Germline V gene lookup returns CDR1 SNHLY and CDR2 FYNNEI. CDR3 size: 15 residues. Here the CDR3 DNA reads TGTGCCAGCAGTAGCAGGGCCTTATCCAGAAACATTCAGTACTTC. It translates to CASSSRALSRNIQYF.

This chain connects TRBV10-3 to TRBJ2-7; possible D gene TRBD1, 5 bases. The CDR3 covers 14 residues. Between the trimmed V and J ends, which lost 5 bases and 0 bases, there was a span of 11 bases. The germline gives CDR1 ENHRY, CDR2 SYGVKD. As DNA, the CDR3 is TGTGCCATCAGTCGACAGAAGAGCTCCTACGAGCAGTACTTC. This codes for CAISRQKSSYEQYF.

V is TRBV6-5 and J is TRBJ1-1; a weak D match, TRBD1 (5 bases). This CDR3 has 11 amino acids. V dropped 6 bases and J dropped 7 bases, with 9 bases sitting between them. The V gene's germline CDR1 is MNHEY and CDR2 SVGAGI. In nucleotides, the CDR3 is TGTGCCAGCAGGAAGACAGATGAAGCTTTCTTT. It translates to CASRKTDEAFF.

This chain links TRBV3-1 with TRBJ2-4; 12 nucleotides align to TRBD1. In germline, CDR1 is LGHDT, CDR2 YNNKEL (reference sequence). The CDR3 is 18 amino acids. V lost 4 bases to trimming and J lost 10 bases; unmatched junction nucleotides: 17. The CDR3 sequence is CASSPSKPGQGAKGIQYF. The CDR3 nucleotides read TGTGCCAGCAGCCCCTCGAAGCCGGGACAGGGGGCCAAGGGAATTCAGTACTTC.

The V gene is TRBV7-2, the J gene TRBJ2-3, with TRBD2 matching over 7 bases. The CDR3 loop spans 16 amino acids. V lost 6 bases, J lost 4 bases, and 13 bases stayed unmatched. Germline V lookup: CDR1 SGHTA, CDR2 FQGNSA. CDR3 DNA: TGTGCCAGCAGATCTGGCCGGGCGGGAGAAGCAGATACGCAGTATTTT. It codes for CASRSGRAGEADTQYF.

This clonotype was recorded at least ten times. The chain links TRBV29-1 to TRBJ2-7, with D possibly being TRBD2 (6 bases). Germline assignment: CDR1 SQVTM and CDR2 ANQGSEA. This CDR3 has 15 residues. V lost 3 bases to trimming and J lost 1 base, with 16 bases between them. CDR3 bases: TGCAGCGTTGAGGGGATGTCGGGAGATTCCTACGAGCAGTACTTC. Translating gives CSVEGMSGDSYEQYF.

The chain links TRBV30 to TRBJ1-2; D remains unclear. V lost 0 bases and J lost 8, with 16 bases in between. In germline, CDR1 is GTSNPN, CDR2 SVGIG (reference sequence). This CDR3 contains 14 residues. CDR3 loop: CAWSVKPFGGGYTF. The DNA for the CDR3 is TGTGCCTGGAGTGTAAAACCATTCGGTGGGGGCTACACCTTC.

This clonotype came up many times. CDR3 sequence reads: CASSQEAGGETYNEQFF. The CDR3 nucleotides are TGTGCCAGCAGCCAAGAGGCGGGAGGGGAGACCTACAATGAGCAGTTCTTC. The chain joins TRBV4-2 to TRBJ2-1; 9 nucleotides line up with TRBD2. The J segment lost 2 bases and the V segment lost 0 bases, leaving 5 bases of the junction unmatched. This CDR3 contains 17 residues. Germline CDR1 LGHNA, CDR2 YNFKEQ.

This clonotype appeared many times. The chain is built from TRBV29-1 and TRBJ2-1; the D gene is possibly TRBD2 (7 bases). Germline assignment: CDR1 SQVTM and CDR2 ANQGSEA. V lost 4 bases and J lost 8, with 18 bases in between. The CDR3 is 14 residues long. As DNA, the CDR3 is TGCAGCGTTGTCGGGGGGCCAATCCACGATGAGCAGTTCTTC. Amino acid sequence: CSVVGGPIHDEQFF.

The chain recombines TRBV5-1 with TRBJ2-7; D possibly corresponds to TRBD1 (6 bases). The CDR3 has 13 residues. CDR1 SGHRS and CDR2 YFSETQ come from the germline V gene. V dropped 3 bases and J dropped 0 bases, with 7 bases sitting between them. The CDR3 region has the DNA TGCGCCAGCAGCTGGGACATCTCCTACGAGCAGTACTTC. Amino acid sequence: CASSWDISYEQYF. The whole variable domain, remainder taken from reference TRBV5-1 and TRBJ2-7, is KAGVTQTPRYLIKTRGQQVTLSCSPISGHRSVSWYQQTPGQGLQFLFEYFSETQRNKGNFPGRFSGRQFSNSRSEMNVSTLELGDSALYLCASSWDISYEQYFGPGTRLTVT.

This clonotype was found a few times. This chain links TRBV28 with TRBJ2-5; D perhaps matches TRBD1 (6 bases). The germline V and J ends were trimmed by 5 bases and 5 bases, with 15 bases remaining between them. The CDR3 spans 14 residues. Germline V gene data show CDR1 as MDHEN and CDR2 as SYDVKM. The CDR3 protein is CASSALQGGETQYF. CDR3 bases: TGTGCCAGCAGTGCCCTACAGGGCGGGGAGACCCAGTACTTC.

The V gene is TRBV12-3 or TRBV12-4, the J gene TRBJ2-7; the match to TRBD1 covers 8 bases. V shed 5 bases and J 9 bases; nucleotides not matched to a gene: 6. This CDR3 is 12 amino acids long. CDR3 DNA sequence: TGTGCCAGCAGTGCCACAGGGGGGAGGCAGTACTTC. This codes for CASSATGGRQYF.